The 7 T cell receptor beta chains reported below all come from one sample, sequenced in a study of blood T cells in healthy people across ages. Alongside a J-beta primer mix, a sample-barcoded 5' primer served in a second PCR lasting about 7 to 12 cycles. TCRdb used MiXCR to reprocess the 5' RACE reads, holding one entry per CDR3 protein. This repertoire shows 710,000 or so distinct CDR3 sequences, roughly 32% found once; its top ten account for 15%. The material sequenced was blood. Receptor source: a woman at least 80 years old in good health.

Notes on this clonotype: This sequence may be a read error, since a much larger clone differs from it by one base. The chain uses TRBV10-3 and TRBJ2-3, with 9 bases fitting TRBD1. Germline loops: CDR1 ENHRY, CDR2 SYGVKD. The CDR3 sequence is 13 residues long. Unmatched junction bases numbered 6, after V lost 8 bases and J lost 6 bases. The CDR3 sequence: CAIQGQGWDTQYF. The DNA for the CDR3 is TGTGCCATCCAGGGACAGGGTTGGGATACGCAGTATTTT.

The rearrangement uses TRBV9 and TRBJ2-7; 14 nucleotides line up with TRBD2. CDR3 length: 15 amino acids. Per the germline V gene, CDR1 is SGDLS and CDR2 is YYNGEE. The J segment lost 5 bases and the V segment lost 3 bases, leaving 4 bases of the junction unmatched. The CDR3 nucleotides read TGTGCCAGCAGCGAGGGGACTAGCGGGAGCAACGAGCAGTACTTC. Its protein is CASSEGTSGSNEQYF.

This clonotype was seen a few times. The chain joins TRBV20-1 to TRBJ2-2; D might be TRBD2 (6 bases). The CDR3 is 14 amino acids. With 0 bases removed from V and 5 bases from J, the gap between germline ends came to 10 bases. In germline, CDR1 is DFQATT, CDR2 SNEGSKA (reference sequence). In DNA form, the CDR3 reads TGCAGTGCTAGAGATCCAGGGAGGACCGGGGAGCTGTTTTTT. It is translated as CSARDPGRTGELFF.

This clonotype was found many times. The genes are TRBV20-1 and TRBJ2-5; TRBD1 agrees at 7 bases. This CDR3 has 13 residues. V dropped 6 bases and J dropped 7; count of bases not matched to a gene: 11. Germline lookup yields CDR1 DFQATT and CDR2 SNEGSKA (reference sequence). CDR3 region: CSAETGFVRTQYF. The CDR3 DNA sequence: TGCAGTGCAGAGACAGGGTTCGTGAGGACCCAGTACTTC.

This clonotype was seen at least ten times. In DNA, the CDR3 is TGTGCCAGCAGTTTTTCGGGACAGGGGGCAGGCGAGCAGTACTTC. It translates to CASSFSGQGAGEQYF. This chain uses TRBV6-6 with TRBJ2-7; 12 bases are shared with TRBD1. V shed 4 bases, J shed 6 bases, and the junction held 7 bases outside the gene matches. Germline assignment: CDR1 MNHNY and CDR2 SVGAGI (reference sequence). This CDR3 is built from 15 residues.

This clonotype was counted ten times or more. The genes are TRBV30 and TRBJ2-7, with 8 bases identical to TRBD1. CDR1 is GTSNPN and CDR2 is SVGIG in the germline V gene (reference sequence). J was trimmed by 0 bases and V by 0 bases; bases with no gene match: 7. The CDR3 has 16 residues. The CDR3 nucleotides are TGTGCCTGGAGTGTACCGTCAGGGGGCGCCTCCTACGAGCAGTACTTC. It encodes CAWSVPSGGASYEQYF.

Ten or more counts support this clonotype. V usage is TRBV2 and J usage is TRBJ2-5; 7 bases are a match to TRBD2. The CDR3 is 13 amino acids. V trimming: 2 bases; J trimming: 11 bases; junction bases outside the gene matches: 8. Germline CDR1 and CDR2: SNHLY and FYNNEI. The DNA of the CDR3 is TGTGCCAGCAGTGAACAAGGGCTAGCGGAGCAGTACTTC. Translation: CASSEQGLAEQYF.